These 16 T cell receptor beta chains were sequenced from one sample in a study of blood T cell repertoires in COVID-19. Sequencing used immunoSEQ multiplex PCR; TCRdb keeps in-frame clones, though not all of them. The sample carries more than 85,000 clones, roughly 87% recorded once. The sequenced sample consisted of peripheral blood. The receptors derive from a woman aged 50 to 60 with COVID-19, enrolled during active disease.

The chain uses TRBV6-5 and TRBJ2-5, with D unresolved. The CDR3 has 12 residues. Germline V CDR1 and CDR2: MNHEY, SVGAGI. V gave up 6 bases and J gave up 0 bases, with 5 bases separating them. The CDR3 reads CASSRYQETQYF. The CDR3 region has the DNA TGTGCCAGCAGCCGGTACCAAGAGACCCAGTACTTC.

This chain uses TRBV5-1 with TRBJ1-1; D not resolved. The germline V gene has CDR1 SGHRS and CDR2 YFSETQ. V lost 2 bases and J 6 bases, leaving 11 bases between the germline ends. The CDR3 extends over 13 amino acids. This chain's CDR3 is CASSFKSVAEAFF. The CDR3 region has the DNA TGCGCCAGCAGCTTTAAGTCGGTAGCTGAAGCTTTCTTT. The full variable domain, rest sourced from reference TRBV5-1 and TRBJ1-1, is KAGVTQTPRYLIKTRGQQVTLSCSPISGHRSVSWYQQTPGQGLQFLFEYFSETQRNKGNFPGRFSGRQFSNSRSEMNVSTLELGDSALYLCASSFKSVAEAFFGQGTRLTVV.

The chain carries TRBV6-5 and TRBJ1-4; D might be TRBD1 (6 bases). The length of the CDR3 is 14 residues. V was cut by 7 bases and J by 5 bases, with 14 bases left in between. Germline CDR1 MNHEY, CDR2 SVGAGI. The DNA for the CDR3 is TGTGCCAGCATTCAGGGGCCCCTGAATGAAAAACTGTTTTTT. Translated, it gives CASIQGPLNEKLFF.

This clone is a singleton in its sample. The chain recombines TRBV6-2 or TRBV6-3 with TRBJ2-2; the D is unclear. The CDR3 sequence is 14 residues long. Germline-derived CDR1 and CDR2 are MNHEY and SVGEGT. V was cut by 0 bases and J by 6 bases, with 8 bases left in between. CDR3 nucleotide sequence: TGTGCCAGCAGTTACTCCAGTGATGCCGGGGAGCTGTTTTTT. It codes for CASSYSSDAGELFF.

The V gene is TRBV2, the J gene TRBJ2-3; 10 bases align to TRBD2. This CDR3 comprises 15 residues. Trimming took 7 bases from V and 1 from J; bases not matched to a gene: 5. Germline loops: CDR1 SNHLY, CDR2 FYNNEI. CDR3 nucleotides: TGTGCCAGCACCCCGACTAGCGGGCGCACAGATACGCAGTATTTT. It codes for CASTPTSGRTDTQYF. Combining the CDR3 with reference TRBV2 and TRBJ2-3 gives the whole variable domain EPEVTQTPSHQVTQMGQEVILRCVPISNHLYFYWYRQILGQKVEFLVSFYNNEISEKSEIFDDQFSVERPDGSNFTLKIRSTKLEDSAMYFCASTPTSGRTDTQYFGPGTRLTVL.

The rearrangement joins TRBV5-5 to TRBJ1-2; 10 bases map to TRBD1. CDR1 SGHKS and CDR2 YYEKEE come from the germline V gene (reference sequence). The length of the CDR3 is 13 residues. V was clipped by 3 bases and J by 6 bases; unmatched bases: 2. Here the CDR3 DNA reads TGTGCCAGCAGCTGGACAGGGGGAGATGGCTACACCTTC. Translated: CASSWTGGDGYTF.

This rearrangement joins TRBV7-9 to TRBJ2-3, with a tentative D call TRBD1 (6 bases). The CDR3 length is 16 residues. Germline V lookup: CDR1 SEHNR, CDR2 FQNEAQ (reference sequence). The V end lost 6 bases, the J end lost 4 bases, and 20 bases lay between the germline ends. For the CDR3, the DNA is TGTGCCAGCAGTCCAGGGGACGCCCGTGGGTCAGATACGCAGTATTTT. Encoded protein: CASSPGDARGSDTQYF.

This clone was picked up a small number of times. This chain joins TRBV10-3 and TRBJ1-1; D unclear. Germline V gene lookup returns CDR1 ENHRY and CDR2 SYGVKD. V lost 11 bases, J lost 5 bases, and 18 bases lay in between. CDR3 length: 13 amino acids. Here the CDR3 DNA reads TGTGCCTATTGGGAGATTGGCTTAACTGAAGCTTTCTTT. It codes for CAYWEIGLTEAFF.

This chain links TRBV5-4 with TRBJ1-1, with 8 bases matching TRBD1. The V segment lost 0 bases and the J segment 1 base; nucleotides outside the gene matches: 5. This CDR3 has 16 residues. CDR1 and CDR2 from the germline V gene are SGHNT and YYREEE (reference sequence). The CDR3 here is CASSLGWTGPNTEAFF. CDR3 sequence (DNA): TGTGCCAGCAGCTTGGGCTGGACAGGGCCGAACACTGAAGCTTTCTTT.

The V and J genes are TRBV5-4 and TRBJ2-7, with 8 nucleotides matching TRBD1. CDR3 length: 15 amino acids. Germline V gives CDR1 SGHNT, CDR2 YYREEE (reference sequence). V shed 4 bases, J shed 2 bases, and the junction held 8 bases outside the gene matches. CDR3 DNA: TGTGCCAGCAGCAGCTCCGGGACAGGACCCTACGAGCAGTACTTC. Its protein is CASSSSGTGPYEQYF.

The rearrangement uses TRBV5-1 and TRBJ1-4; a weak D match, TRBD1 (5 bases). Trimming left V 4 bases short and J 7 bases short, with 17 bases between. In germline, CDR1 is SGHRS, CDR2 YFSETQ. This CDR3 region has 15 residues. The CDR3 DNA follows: TGCGCCAGCAGCGGCACGCAGGGATCTGGTGAAAAACTGTTTTTT. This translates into CASSGTQGSGEKLFF.

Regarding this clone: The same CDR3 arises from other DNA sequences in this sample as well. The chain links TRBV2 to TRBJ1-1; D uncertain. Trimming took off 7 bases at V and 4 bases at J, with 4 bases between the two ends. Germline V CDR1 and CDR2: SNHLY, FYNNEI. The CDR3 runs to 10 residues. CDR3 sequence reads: CASTVTEAFF. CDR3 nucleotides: TGTGCCAGCACAGTCACTGAAGCTTTCTTT. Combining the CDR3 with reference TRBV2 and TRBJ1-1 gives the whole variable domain EPEVTQTPSHQVTQMGQEVILRCVPISNHLYFYWYRQILGQKVEFLVSFYNNEISEKSEIFDDQFSVERPDGSNFTLKIRSTKLEDSAMYFCASTVTEAFFGQGTRLTVV.

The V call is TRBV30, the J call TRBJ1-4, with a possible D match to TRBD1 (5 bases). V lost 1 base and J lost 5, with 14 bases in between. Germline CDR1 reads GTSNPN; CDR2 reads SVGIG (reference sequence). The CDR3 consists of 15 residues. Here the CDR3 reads CAWSGLAGPNEKLFF. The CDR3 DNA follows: TGTGCCTGGAGTGGTCTGGCAGGGCCCAATGAAAAACTGTTTTTT. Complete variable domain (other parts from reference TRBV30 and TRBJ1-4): SQTIHQWPATLVQPVGSPLSLECTVEGTSNPNLYWYRQAAGRGLQLLFYSVGIGQISSEVPQNLSASRPQDRQFILSSKKLLLSDSGFYLCAWSGLAGPNEKLFFGSGTQLSVL.

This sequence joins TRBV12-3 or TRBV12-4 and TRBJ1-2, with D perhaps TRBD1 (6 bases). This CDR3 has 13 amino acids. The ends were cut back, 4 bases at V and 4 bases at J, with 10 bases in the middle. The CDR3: CASSYGQSYGYTF. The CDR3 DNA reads TGTGCCAGCAGTTACGGACAGTCCTATGGCTACACCTTC.

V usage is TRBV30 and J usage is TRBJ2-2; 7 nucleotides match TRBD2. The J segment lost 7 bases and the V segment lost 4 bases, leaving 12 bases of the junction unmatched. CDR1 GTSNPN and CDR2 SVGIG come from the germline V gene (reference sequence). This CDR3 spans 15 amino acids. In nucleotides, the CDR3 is TGTGCCTGGAACCCCGGCGGGAGTACTATCGGGGAGCTGTTTTTT. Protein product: CAWNPGGSTIGELFF.

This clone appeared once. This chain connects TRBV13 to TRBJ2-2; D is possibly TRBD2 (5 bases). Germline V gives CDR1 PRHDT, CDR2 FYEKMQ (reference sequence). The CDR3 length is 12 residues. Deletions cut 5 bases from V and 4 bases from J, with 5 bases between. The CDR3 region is CASSRGTGELFF. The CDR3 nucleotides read TGTGCCAGCAGCCGGGGCACCGGGGAGCTGTTTTTT.